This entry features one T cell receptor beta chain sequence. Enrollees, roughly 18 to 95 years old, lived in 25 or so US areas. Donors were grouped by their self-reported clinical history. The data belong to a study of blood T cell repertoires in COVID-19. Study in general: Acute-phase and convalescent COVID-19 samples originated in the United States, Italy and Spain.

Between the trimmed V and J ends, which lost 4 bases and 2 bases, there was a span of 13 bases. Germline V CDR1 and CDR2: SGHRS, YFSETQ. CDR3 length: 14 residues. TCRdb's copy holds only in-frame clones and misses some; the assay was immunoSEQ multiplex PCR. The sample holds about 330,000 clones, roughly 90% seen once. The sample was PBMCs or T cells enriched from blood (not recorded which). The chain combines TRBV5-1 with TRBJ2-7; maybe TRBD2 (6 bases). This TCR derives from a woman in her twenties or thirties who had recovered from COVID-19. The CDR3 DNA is TGCGCCAGCAGCCCCGGGACTGATACCTACGAGCAGTACTTC. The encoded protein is CASSPGTDTYEQYF.